This T cell receptor (beta chain) was captured by sequencing in a study of blood T cell repertoires in COVID-19. CDR1 and CDR2 from the germline V gene are SGDLS and YYNGEE. V dropped 4 bases and J dropped 7; count of bases not matched to a gene: 4. The length of the CDR3 is 14 residues. This clone was seen only a few times. Sequencing used immunoSEQ multiplex PCR; TCRdb keeps in-frame clones, though not all of them. Of a few hundred thousand clones listed, 85% to 90% are singletons. This TCR was sampled from a man aged 55 to 70 with acute or convalescent COVID-19. This chain joins TRBV9 and TRBJ1-6; 8 positions agree with TRBD1. Input material: peripheral blood. The CDR3 coding sequence is TGTGCCAGCAGCCCAGGGGACAGGAATTCACCCCTCCACTTT. It translates to CASSPGDRNSPLHF. Full variable domain (remainder filled in from reference TRBV9 and TRBJ1-6): DSGVTQTPKHLITATGQRVTLRCSPRSGDLSVYWYQQSLDQGLQFLIQYYNGEERAKGNILERFSAQQFPDLHSELNLSSLELGDSALYFCASSPGDRNSPLHFGNGTRLTVT.